This TCR beta chain was profiled in a study of T-cell reconstitution after alpha-beta-depleted transplantation in children (dated by TCRdb to the mid-2010s). For the study in its entirety: Using TCR repertoire profiling, the study followed T-cell immune reconstitution in a quantitative way in children after TCRalphabeta/CD19-depleted allogeneic hematopoietic cell transplantation.

To prepare the library, PCR was applied. The instrument was an Illumina HiSeq 2500. TCR libraries were prepared with molecular barcoding, using unique molecular identifiers to normalize TCRbeta repertoire quantification. The public sequencing data were trimmed at Q25 with fastp and processed into clonotypes with MiXCR by TCRdb, which kept only in-frame beta chains. Each entry merges the rows of one CDR3 protein and shows their most common DNA and genes. This sample has around 93,000 distinct CDR3 sequences in its table, and 7.5% to 9.5% of those were observed once. The ten top clones hold 6.9% of the sample. This clonotype was recorded at least ten times. No cognate antigen has been identified for it. No base quality values were provided; no much bigger clone lies one nucleotide off. The cysteine opens and the phenylalanine closes a CDR3 of 12 amino acids. The CDR3 DNA has 36 bases and is translated from base 1. V is pruned by 5 bases and J by 10 bases, leaving 7 bases of the junction without a gene match.

The TCR was taken from a human donor who donated a stem cell graft to a child with congenital amegakaryocytic thrombocytopenia. This specimen consisted of PBMCs from the stem cell graft donor, obtained from the stem cell graft. Here the chain combines TRBV12-3 or TRBV12-4 and TRBJ1-1; TRBD1 fits 7 bases in the junction. The DNA sequence is TGTGCCAGCAGTATACAGGGGATTAGAGCTTTCTTT. This translates into CASSIQGIRAFF.